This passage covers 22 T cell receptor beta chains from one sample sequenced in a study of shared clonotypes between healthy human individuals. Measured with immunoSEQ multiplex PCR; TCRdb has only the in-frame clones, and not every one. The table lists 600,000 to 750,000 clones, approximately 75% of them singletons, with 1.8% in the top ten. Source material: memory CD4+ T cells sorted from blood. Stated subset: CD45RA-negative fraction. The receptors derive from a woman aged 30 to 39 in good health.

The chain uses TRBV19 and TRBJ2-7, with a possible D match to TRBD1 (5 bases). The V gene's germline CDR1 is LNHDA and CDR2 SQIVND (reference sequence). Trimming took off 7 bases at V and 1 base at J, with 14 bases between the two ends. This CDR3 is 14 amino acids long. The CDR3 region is CASTPGRLSYEQYF. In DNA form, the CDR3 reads TGTGCCAGTACCCCAGGGCGGCTTTCCTACGAGCAGTACTTC.

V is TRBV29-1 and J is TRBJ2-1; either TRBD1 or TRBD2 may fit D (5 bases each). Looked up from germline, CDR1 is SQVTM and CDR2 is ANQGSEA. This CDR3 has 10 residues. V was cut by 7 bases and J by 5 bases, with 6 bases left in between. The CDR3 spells CSGGHNEQFF. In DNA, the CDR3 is TGCAGCGGGGGACACAATGAGCAGTTCTTC.

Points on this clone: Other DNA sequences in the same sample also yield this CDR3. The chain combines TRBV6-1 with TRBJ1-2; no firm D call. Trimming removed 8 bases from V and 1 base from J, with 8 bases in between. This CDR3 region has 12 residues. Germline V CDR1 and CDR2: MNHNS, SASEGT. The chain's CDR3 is CASSVGNYGYTF. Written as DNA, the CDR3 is TGTGCCAGCTCAGTCGGTAACTATGGCTACACCTTC.

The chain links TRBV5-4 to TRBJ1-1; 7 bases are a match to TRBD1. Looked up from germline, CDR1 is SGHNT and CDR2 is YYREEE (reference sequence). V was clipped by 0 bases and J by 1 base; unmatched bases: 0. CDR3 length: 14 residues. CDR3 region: CASSLDRGNTEAFF. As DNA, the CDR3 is TGTGCCAGCAGCTTGGACAGGGGGAACACTGAAGCTTTCTTT.

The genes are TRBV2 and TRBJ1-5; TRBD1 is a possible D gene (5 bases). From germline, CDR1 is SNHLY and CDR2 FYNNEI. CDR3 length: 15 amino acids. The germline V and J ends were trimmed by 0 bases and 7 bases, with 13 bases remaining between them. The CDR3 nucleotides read TGTGCCAGCAGTGAAGCGCCAGGGTTTGGGCAGCCCCAGCATTTT. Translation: CASSEAPGFGQPQHF.

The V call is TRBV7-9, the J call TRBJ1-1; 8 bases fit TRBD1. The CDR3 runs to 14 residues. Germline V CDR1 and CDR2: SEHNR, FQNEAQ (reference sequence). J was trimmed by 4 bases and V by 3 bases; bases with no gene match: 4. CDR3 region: CASSLTGDSTEAFF. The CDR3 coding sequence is TGTGCCAGCAGCTTGACAGGGGACAGCACTGAAGCTTTCTTT.

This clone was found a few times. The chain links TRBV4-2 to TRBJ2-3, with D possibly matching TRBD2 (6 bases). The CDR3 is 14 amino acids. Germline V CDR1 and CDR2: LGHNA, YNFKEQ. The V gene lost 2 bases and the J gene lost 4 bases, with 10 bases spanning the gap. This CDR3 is CASSQYASADTQYF. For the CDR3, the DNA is TGTGCCAGCAGCCAATATGCTAGCGCAGATACGCAGTATTTT.

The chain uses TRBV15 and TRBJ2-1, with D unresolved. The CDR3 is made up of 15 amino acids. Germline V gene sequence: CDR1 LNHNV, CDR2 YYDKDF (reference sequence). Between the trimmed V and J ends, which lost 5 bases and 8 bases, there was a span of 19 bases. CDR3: CATSLFSLVQHEQFF. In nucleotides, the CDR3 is TGTGCCACCAGCCTTTTCTCCCTAGTCCAGCATGAGCAGTTCTTC.

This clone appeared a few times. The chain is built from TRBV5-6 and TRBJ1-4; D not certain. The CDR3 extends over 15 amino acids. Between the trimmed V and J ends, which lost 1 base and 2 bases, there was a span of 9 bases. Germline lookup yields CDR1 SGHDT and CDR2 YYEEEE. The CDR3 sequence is CASSLWGGTNEKLFF. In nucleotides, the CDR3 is TGTGCCAGCAGCTTGTGGGGTGGGACTAATGAAAAACTGTTTTTT.

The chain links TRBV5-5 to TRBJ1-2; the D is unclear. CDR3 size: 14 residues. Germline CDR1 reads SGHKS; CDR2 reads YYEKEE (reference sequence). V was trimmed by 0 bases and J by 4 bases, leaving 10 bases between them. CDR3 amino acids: CASSLVRGGYGYTF. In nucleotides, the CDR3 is TGTGCCAGCAGCTTGGTCCGGGGTGGCTATGGCTACACCTTC.

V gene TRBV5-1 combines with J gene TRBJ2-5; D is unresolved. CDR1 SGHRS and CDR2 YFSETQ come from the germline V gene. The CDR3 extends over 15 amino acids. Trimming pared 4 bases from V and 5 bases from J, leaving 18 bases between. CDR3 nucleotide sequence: TGCGCCAGCAGCCCCGGGTTCTCGGAATGGGAGACCCAGTACTTC. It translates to CASSPGFSEWETQYF.

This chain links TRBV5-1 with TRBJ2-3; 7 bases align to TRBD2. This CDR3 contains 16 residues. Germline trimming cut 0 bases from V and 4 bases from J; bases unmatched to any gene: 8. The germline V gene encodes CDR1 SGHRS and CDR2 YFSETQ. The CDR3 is CASSLEAGVIPDTQYF. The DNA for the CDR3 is TGCGCCAGCAGCTTGGAGGCGGGAGTTATCCCAGATACGCAGTATTTT.

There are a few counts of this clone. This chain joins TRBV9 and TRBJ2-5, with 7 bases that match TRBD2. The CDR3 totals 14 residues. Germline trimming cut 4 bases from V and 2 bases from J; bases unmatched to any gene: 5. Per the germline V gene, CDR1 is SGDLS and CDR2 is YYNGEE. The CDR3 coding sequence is TGTGCCAGCAGCCGGGGGAGGGCACAAGAGACCCAGTACTTC. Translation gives CASSRGRAQETQYF.

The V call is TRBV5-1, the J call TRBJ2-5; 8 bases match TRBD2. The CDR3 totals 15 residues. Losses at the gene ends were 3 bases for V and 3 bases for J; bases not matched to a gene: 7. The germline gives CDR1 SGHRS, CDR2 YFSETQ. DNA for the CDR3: TGCGCCAGCAGCTCCGACGGGAGGGAAGAAGAGACCCAGTACTTC. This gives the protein CASSSDGREEETQYF.

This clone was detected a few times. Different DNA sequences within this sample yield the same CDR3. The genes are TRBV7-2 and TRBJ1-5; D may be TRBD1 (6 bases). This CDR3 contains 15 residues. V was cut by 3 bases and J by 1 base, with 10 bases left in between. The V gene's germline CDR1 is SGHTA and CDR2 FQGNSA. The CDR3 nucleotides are TGTGCCAGCAGCTTGGGGGCCTTGAGCAATCAGCCCCAGCATTTT. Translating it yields CASSLGALSNQPQHF. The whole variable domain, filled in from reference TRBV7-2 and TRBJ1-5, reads GAGVSQSPSNKVTEKGKDVELRCDPISGHTALYWYRQSLGQGLEFLIYFQGNSAPDKSGLPSDRFSAERTGGSVSTLTIQRTQQEDSAVYLCASSLGALSNQPQHFGDGTRLSIL.

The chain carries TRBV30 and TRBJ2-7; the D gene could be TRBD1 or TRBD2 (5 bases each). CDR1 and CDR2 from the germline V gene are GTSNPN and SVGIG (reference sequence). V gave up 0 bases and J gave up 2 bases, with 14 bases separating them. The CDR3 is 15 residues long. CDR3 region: CAWSVGDATTYEQYF. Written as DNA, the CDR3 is TGTGCCTGGAGTGTCGGGGACGCCACGACCTACGAGCAGTACTTC.

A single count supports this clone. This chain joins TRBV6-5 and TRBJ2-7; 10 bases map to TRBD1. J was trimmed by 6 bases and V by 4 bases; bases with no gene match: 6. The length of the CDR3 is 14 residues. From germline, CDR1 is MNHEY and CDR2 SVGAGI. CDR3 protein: CASSWDRGYGEQYF. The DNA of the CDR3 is TGTGCCAGCAGTTGGGACAGGGGTTACGGCGAGCAGTACTTC.

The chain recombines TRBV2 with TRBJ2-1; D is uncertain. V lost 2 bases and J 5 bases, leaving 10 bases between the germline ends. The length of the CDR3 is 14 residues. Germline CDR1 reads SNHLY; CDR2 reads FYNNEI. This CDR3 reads CASSEMGSDNEQFF. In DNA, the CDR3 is TGTGCCAGCAGTGAAATGGGCTCTGACAATGAGCAGTTCTTC.

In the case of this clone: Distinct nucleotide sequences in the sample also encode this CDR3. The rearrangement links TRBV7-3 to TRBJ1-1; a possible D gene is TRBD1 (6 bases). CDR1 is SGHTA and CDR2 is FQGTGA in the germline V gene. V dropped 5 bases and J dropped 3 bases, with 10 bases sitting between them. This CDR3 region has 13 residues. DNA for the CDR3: TGTGCCAGCAGCGCACAGGGTGACACTGAAGCTTTCTTT. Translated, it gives CASSAQGDTEAFF.

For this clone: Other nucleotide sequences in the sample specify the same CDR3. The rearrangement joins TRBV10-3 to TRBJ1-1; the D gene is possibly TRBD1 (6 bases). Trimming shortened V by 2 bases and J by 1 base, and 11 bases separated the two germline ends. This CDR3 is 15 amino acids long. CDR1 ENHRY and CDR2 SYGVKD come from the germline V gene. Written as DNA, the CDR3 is TGTGCCATCAGTGAGGAAGGGGGAACGAACACTGAAGCTTTCTTT. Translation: CAISEEGGTNTEAFF.

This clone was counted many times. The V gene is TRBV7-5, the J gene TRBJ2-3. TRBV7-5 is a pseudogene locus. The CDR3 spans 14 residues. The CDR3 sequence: CVRSSLVGLDTQYF. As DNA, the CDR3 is TGTGTCAGAAGCTCGCTTGTGGGGTTGGATACGCAGTATTTT.

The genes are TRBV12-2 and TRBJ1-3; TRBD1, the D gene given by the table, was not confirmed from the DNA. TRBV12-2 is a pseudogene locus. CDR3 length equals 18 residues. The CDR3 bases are TGTGCAAGTCGCCCCAAGGCCCCGGGACAGGCCTCTGGAAACACCATATATTTT. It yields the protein CASRPKAPGQASGNTIYF.